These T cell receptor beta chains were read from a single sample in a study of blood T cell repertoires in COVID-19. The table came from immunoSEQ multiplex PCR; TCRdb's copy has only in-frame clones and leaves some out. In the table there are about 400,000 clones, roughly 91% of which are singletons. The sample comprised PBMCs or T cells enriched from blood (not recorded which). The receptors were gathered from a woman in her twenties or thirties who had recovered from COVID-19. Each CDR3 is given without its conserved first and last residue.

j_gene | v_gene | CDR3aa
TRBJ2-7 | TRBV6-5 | ASSRTGSYEQY
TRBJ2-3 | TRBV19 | ASSRGVSDTQY
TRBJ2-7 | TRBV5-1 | ASSLSLGTASYEQY
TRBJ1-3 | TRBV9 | ASSVGQARVNTIY
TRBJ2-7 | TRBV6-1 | ASSEALWYRY
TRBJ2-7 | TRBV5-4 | ASSSPGGKVYEQY
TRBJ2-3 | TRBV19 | ASSLLAGTPDTQY
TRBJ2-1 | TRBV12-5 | ASDPTSGRSNEQF
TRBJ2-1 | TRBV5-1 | ASSLPPYNEQF
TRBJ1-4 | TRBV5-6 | ASSSNPVVEKLF
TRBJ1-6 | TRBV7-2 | ASSLGAQNSPLH
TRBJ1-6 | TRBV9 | ASSGGQGAVSPLH
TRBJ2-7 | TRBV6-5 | ASSRDKRYYEQY
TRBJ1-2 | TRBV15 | ATSVAGPANYGYT
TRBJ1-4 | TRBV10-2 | ASSEFARNNEKLF
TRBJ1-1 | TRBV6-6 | ASSYGQYDEAF
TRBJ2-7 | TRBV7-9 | ASSSRRLADYEQY
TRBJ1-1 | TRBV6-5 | ASSGQGSAF
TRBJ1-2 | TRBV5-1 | ASSPGAGRGLHGYT
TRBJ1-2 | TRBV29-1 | SVGQGYGYT
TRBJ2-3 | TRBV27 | ASSPQKSTDTQY
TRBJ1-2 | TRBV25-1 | ASRPRVREGGGVT
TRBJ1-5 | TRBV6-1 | ASSEAGGVGNQPQH
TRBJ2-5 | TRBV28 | ASSFRQETQY
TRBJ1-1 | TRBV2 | ASRAVEAF
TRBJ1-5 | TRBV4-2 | ASSWGQGEPDQPQH
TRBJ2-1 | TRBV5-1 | ASSLVASGGYNEQF
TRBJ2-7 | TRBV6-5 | ASSNNRVYEQY
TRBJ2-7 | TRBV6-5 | ASSYFSGRAFIEQY
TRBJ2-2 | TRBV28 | ASEQGTSLELF
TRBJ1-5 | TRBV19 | ASSAWVGQGNQPQH
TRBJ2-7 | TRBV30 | AWSGLQGRGAYEQY
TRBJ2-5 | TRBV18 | ASSQRQGEEETQY
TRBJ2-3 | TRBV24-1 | ATSRQGTDTQY
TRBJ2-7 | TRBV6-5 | ATRRPTTYEQY
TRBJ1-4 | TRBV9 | ASSVGAGATNEKLF
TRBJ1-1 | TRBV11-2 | ASSRVGTEAF
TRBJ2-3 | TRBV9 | ASSPRPGLAGGTDLDTQY
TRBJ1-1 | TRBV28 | ASTRNTEAF
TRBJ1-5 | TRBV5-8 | ASTRGAAARNQPQH
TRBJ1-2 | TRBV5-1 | ASSLVGDRGLS
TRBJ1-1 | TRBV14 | ASSQDQAEAF
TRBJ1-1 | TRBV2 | ASMFWQGNTEAF
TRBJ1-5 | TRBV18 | ASSRTGGAGNQPQH
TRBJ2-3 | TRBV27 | ASSGTGVLSDTQY
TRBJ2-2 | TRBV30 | AWSDKIQGAGGELF
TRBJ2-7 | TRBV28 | ASSPGTSNTYEQY
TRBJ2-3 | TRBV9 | ASSVSGSGGTDTQY
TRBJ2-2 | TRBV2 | ASTSDRLNTGELF
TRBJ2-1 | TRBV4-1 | ASSQVFLAGGLYNEQF
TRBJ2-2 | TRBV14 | ASSQKLAGGPLNTGELF